The sequence of this TCR beta chain was determined in a study of Ad26.COV2.S vaccination and SARS-CoV-2 variants. This CDR3 spans 11 amino acids. Trimming removed 7 bases from V and 6 bases from J, with 9 bases in between. Sample treatment: some 20 received Ad26.COV2.S at low or high dose, single or two shots; about 5 received placebo; per-sample allocation not given. Sampling was performed 63 days after the first vaccine or placebo injection. Produced via immunoSEQ multiplex PCR; TCRdb's table is partial and in-frame only. The sample shows hundreds of thousands of clones, roughly 84% of them seen only once.

The J gene is TRBJ1-2, the V gene TRBV12-3 or TRBV12-4; D gene ambiguous. The sequencing used peripheral blood, collected in a trial of Ad26.COV2.S vaccine versus placebo. The clonotype was recovered from a person aged 18-65 years who received the Ad26.COV2.S COVID-19 vaccine or a placebo. CDR3 in amino acids: CASKVRDGYTF. CDR3 DNA: TGTGCCAGCAAGGTTCGGGATGGCTACACCTTC.